This passage covers 23 T cell receptor beta chains from one sample sequenced in a study of shared clonotypes between healthy human individuals. Repertoires were generated with immunoSEQ multiplex PCR, while TCRdb's copy carries only in-frame clones and drops some. The sample carries about 2 million clones, about 95% recorded once. Positively selected for CCR7, the CD45RO-negative cells used as naive CD8 cells excluded terminally differentiated effector memory CD45RA+ cells. The source material was naive CD8+ T cells sorted from blood. Every receptor here comes from a man aged 18 to 29 in good health.

About this clone itself: The sample contains more than one DNA sequence encoding this CDR3. V usage is TRBV5-1 and J usage is TRBJ2-3; D gene uncertain. The germline V gene has CDR1 SGHRS and CDR2 YFSETQ. The CDR3 totals 13 residues. V lost 4 bases to trimming and J lost 1 base, with 7 bases between them. This chain's CDR3 is CASSPDGTDTQYF. Written as DNA, the CDR3 is TGCGCCAGCAGCCCCGATGGCACAGATACGCAGTATTTT.

This clone was observed once. The chain links TRBV7-2 to TRBJ2-7; 8 nucleotides match TRBD1. CDR1 and CDR2 (germline): SGHTA, FQGNSA. This CDR3 is built from 15 residues. Trimming cost V 1 base and J 4 bases; bases outside gene matches: 6. The CDR3 loop reads CASSLVQGAPYEQYF. The CDR3, as DNA: TGTGCCAGCAGCTTAGTTCAGGGGGCGCCGTACGAGCAGTACTTC.

This rearrangement joins TRBV10-2 to TRBJ2-2; D unresolved. The V gene's germline CDR1 is WSHSY and CDR2 SAAADI. The CDR3 loop spans 11 amino acids. Deletions cut 8 bases from V and 8 bases from J, with 9 bases between. CDR3 bases: TGCGCCAGCCATTCGGTGGGGGAGCTGTTTTTT. Translating gives CASHSVGELFF.

The chain employs TRBV5-4 and TRBJ1-5, with unresolved D. Germline CDR1 is SGHNT and CDR2 is YYREEE (reference sequence). The V end lost 0 bases, the J end lost 5 bases, and 9 bases lay between the germline ends. The CDR3 consists of 14 residues. In DNA, the CDR3 is TGTGCCAGCAGCTTGGTGCCAGGAGATCAGCCCCAGCATTTT. The encoded protein is CASSLVPGDQPQHF.

A note on this clone: The sample carries other DNA sequences with the same CDR3. V and J are TRBV27 and TRBJ2-7, with 7 bases identical to TRBD1. V shed 5 bases, J shed 3 bases, and the junction held 4 bases outside the gene matches. The length of the CDR3 is 13 residues. CDR1 and CDR2 (germline): MNHEY, SMNVEV (reference sequence). As DNA, the CDR3 is TGTGCCAGCAGTCTCAGGGACAGCTACGAGCAGTACTTC. This codes for CASSLRDSYEQYF.

The V and J genes are TRBV4-3 and TRBJ2-1; 11 bases map to TRBD2. Germline V lookup: CDR1 LGHNA, CDR2 YSLEER. The junction had 4 bases not matched to a gene; V was cut back by 0 bases and J by 3 bases. CDR3 length: 17 amino acids. The CDR3 spells CASSQDSGTSGYNEQFF. The CDR3 coding sequence is TGCGCCAGCAGCCAAGATAGCGGGACTAGCGGCTACAATGAGCAGTTCTTC.

This chain links TRBV9 with TRBJ2-1, with TRBD2 matching over 8 bases. V was clipped by 0 bases and J by 8 bases; unmatched bases: 10. The germline CDR1 and CDR2 sequences are SGDLS and YYNGEE. This CDR3 spans 16 amino acids. CDR3: CASSVGGLVGSYEQFF. DNA for the CDR3: TGTGCCAGCAGCGTAGGGGGACTAGTCGGGTCATATGAGCAGTTCTTC.

The chain recombines TRBV28 with TRBJ2-2, with 8 bases identical to TRBD1. Trimming at V came to 7 bases and at J to 3 bases, leaving 4 bases not matched to a gene. The CDR3 loop spans 14 amino acids. The germline gives CDR1 MDHEN, CDR2 SYDVKM. The CDR3 protein is CASNRGSYTGELFF. Written as DNA, the CDR3 is TGTGCCAGCAACAGGGGGTCCTACACCGGGGAGCTGTTTTTT. Filled out from reference TRBV28 and TRBJ2-2, the complete variable domain reads DVKVTQSSRYLVKRTGEKVFLECVQDMDHENMFWYRQDPGLGLRLIYFSYDVKMKEKGDIPEGYSVSREKKERFSLILESASTNQTSMYLCASNRGSYTGELFFGEGSRLTVL.

This chain links TRBV10-2 with TRBJ1-1; D is undetermined. Germline assignment: CDR1 WSHSY and CDR2 SAAADI. The CDR3 runs to 14 residues. The germline V and J ends were trimmed by 2 bases and 1 base, with 8 bases remaining between them. CDR3: CASSEDGGNTEAFF. CDR3 DNA: TGCGCCAGCAGTGAGGACGGTGGGAACACTGAAGCTTTCTTT.

The rearrangement joins TRBV5-6 to TRBJ2-7; 8 bases line up with TRBD1. Germline trimming cut 3 bases from V and 2 bases from J; bases unmatched to any gene: 4. From germline, CDR1 is SGHDT and CDR2 YYEEEE. The CDR3 length is 14 residues. CDR3 nucleotide sequence: TGTGCCAGCAGCTGGAGGGACAGGACCTACGAGCAGTACTTC. Encoded protein: CASSWRDRTYEQYF.

The chain joins TRBV9 to TRBJ2-5, with 14 positions matching TRBD2. V gave up 4 bases and J gave up 4 bases; unmatched junction bases: 6. Germline CDR1 is SGDLS and CDR2 is YYNGEE. The CDR3 is 16 amino acids. The CDR3 DNA follows: TGTGCCAGCAGCCTCGGGACTAGCGGGGGCGGAGAGACCCAGTACTTC. The encoded protein is CASSLGTSGGGETQYF.

V and J are TRBV19 and TRBJ1-1, with D perhaps TRBD1 (6 bases). Between the trimmed V and J ends, which lost 1 base and 6 bases, there was a span of 15 bases. The CDR3 contains 15 residues. The germline V gene encodes CDR1 LNHDA and CDR2 SQIVND (reference sequence). CDR3 in amino acids: CASSIAGGLGAEAFF. CDR3 nucleotides: TGTGCCAGTAGTATAGCGGGGGGGCTTGGGGCTGAAGCTTTCTTT.

There are a few counts of this clone. V gene TRBV7-6 combines with J gene TRBJ2-7, with D unresolved. The CDR3 has 15 amino acids. The V gene's germline CDR1 is SGHVS and CDR2 FNYEAQ. Trimming pared 5 bases from V and 0 bases from J, leaving 14 bases between. This CDR3 is CASSSSGVVSYEQYF. CDR3 coding DNA: TGTGCCAGCAGCAGTAGTGGGGTTGTCTCCTACGAGCAGTACTTC.

The genes are TRBV9 and TRBJ2-5, with 7 positions matching TRBD2. V lost 0 bases and J lost 4; bases outside the gene matches: 12. The CDR3 totals 17 residues. Germline V lookup: CDR1 SGDLS, CDR2 YYNGEE. The DNA for the CDR3 is TGTGCCAGCAGCGTAGCGGGAGGCCAGGGCGGAGGAGAGACCCAGTACTTC. Protein: CASSVAGGQGGGETQYF.

This clone was seen just once. The CDR3 coding sequence is TGCAGCGCAGTAACTAGCGGGAACTCCTACGAGCAGTACTTC. It codes for CSAVTSGNSYEQYF. The V call is TRBV29-1, the J call TRBJ2-7, with 10 positions matching TRBD2. The germline V gene encodes CDR1 SQVTM and CDR2 ANQGSEA. With 7 bases clipped from V and 0 bases from J, the junction kept 6 bases outside the gene matches. The CDR3 sequence is 14 residues long.

CDR3 DNA sequence: TGTGCCAGCAGTCCTTTGAGCGGAAACACCGGGGAGCTGTTTTTT. Its translation is CASSPLSGNTGELFF. V is TRBV27 and J is TRBJ2-2; D perhaps matches TRBD2 (5 bases). The germline V and J ends were trimmed by 5 bases and 2 bases, with 12 bases remaining between them. Germline values: CDR1 MNHEY, CDR2 SMNVEV (reference sequence). CDR3 length equals 15 residues.

Notes on this clone: Other DNA sequences of this sample code for an identical CDR3. The CDR3 protein is CSAEGIADLYTF. DNA of the CDR3: TGCAGCGCCGAAGGGATAGCCGACCTGTACACCTTC. V is TRBV29-1 and J is TRBJ1-2, with D unclear. From germline, CDR1 is SQVTM and CDR2 ANQGSEA. The germline V and J ends were trimmed by 7 bases and 11 bases, with 20 bases remaining between them. The CDR3 is made up of 12 amino acids.

The V and J genes are TRBV13 and TRBJ2-3; D not certain. This CDR3 spans 14 amino acids. Germline CDR1 PRHDT, CDR2 FYEKMQ (reference sequence). Trimming cost V 5 bases and J 3 bases, with 12 bases left between them. DNA for the CDR3: TGTGCCAGCAGCCCCTTAATAGGGACAGATACGCAGTATTTT. Encoded protein: CASSPLIGTDTQYF.

The chain couples TRBV5-6 to TRBJ2-3, with 7 positions matching TRBD2. The V and J ends lost 0 bases and 2 bases, in that order; junction bases with no gene match: 12. Germline V gene lookup returns CDR1 SGHDT and CDR2 YYEEEE. The CDR3 spans 18 residues. The CDR3 spells CASSLATLAAPITDTQYF. CDR3 nucleotides: TGTGCCAGCAGCTTGGCTACCCTAGCGGCCCCGATCACAGATACGCAGTATTTT.

The chain employs TRBV6-6 and TRBJ1-5, with 8 nucleotides matching TRBD1. Germline-derived CDR1 and CDR2 are MNHNY and SVGAGI (reference sequence). With V trimmed by 7 bases and J by 5 bases, 10 bases remained unmatched. The CDR3 sequence is 15 residues long. The CDR3 coding sequence is TGTGCCAGCACCTTGGACAGGGATCCGCATCAGCCCCAGCATTTT. Translating gives CASTLDRDPHQPQHF.

The V gene is TRBV6-5, the J gene TRBJ2-7, with 10 bases matching TRBD1. V shed 5 bases, J shed 6 bases, and the junction held 7 bases outside the gene matches. Germline CDR1 is MNHEY and CDR2 is SVGAGI. The CDR3 length is 14 residues. CDR3 coding DNA: TGTGCCAGCAGTCCTGGGACAGGGGTGGGCGAGCAGTACTTC. This gives the protein CASSPGTGVGEQYF.

Worth noting for this clone: This specimen includes other DNA sequences encoding the same CDR3. V and J are TRBV5-6 and TRBJ2-6; a weak D match, TRBD1 (5 bases). The CDR3 covers 15 residues. Per the germline V gene, CDR1 is SGHDT and CDR2 is YYEEEE. Trimming pared 4 bases from V and 0 bases from J, leaving 8 bases between. In DNA form, the CDR3 reads TGTGCCAGCAGCCCAACAGGCTCTGGGGCCAACGTCCTGACTTTC. Protein product: CASSPTGSGANVLTF.

The CDR3, as DNA: TGTGCCAGCAGCTTAACGACTAGCGGGGGCACAGATACGCAGTATTTT. It specifies CASSLTTSGGTDTQYF. This chain uses TRBV7-2 with TRBJ2-3, with 11 bases identical to TRBD2. Trimming at V came to 2 bases and at J to 1 base, leaving 2 bases not matched to a gene. The CDR3 has 16 residues. Germline loops: CDR1 SGHTA, CDR2 FQGNSA. The full variable domain, its missing parts supplied by reference TRBV7-2 and TRBJ2-3, is GAGVSQSPSNKVTEKGKDVELRCDPISGHTALYWYRQSLGQGLEFLIYFQGNSAPDKSGLPSDRFSAERTGGSVSTLTIQRTQQEDSAVYLCASSLTTSGGTDTQYFGPGTRLTVL.